The 6 T cell receptor beta chains presented below share a single source sample, sequenced in a study of cytomegalovirus exposure and HLA in healthy donors. PCR was performed using 60 Vbeta and 13 Jbeta primers. Clones were sequenced by immunoSEQ multiplex PCR, and TCRdb holds only the in-frame ones, with some missing. The sample table sets out about 170,000 clones. The sequencing sample was made of PBMCs. The receptor source for this set is a woman aged 18-29 years in good health and CMV-seropositive.

The V call is TRBV4-1, the J call TRBJ2-1; 9 bases fit TRBD2. Germline CDR1 reads MGHRA; CDR2 reads YSYEKL. This CDR3 contains 15 residues. V lost 4 bases, J lost 5 bases, and 6 bases stayed unmatched. DNA for the CDR3: TGCGCCAGCAGCCGAATAGCGGGGGCAGACAATGAGCAGTTCTTC. Its translation is CASSRIAGADNEQFF.

The chain links TRBV6-1 to TRBJ2-2; maybe TRBD2 (5 bases). Deletions cut 3 bases from V and 4 bases from J, with 6 bases between. CDR1 is MNHNS, CDR2 SASEGT, per germline. The CDR3 is made up of 13 amino acids. The CDR3 loop reads CASSDLATGELFF. The CDR3 region has the DNA TGTGCCAGCAGTGATCTAGCCACCGGGGAGCTGTTTTTT.

The rearrangement joins TRBV2 to TRBJ2-7; TRBD1 might be the D (7 bases). Germline loops: CDR1 SNHLY, CDR2 FYNNEI. The CDR3 covers 19 residues. V dropped 2 bases and J dropped 0 bases, with 23 bases sitting between them. CDR3 in amino acids: CASSERRQGWIADSYEQYF. The CDR3 coding sequence is TGTGCCAGCAGTGAAAGGAGACAGGGATGGATAGCGGACTCCTACGAGCAGTACTTC.

The chain joins TRBV7-8 to TRBJ2-4; 9 nucleotides match TRBD2. This CDR3 spans 16 amino acids. Trimming took 3 bases from V and 8 from J; bases not matched to a gene: 11. Germline lookup yields CDR1 SGHVS and CDR2 FQNEAQ. The DNA for the CDR3 is TGTGCCAGCAGCTTCCAGACTAGCGGTAGTAGTGACATTCAGTACTTC. As protein: CASSFQTSGSSDIQYF.

The rearrangement joins TRBV4-3 to TRBJ2-7, with 9 bases identical to TRBD2. CDR3 length: 16 residues. CDR1 is LGHNA, CDR2 YSLEER, per germline. The trim removed 2 bases at V and 5 bases at J, leaving 10 bases unmatched. CDR3 bases: TGCGCCAGCAGCCAAATAGGGGGACTAGCTGTCCACGAGCAGTACTTC. Amino acids: CASSQIGGLAVHEQYF.

CDR3 sequence: CASTASTSSSNEQFF. CDR3 nucleotides: TGCGCCAGCACGGCTAGTACAAGTTCCAGCAATGAGCAGTTCTTC. The chain has TRBV5-1 and TRBJ2-1, with D unresolved. The CDR3 is made up of 15 amino acids. Germline-derived CDR1 and CDR2 are SGHRS and YFSETQ. V was pared by 6 bases and J by 6 bases, with 19 bases between.